A single sample gave rise to the 28 T cell receptor beta chains below, sequenced in a study of cytomegalovirus exposure and HLA in healthy donors. Method: immunoSEQ multiplex PCR; TCRdb's copy keeps in-frame clones and lacks some. The sample has 80,000 to 95,000 clones, approximately 93% seen once. Sequencing was performed on PBMCs. These receptors originate from a woman aged 25 to 39 in good health and CMV-seropositive.

The chain has TRBV11-2 and TRBJ2-2; 9 bases align to TRBD1. The V and J ends lost 6 bases and 8 bases, in that order; junction bases with no gene match: 10. Germline V gene lookup returns CDR1 SGHAT and CDR2 FQNNGV. CDR3 size: 15 residues. The CDR3: CASRTNRGRAGELFF. The CDR3 DNA is TGTGCCAGCAGAACCAACAGGGGGCGAGCAGGGGAGCTGTTTTTT.

The chain couples TRBV4-1 to TRBJ2-2; D unclear. V shed 0 bases and J shed 7 bases, with 6 bases lying between them. The CDR3 runs 13 residues. CDR1 is MGHRA and CDR2 is YSYEKL in the germline V gene. CDR3 sequence reads: CASSQEFGGELFF. CDR3 sequence (DNA): TGCGCCAGCAGCCAAGAGTTCGGCGGGGAGCTGTTTTTT.

This rearrangement joins TRBV2 to TRBJ2-1, with TRBD2 identical over 10 bases. There are 15 residues in the CDR3. Germline CDR1 is SNHLY and CDR2 is FYNNEI. Losses at the gene ends were 4 bases for V and 8 bases for J; bases not matched to a gene: 8. The CDR3 bases are TGTGCCAGCAGTGCTCCTAGCGGGAGAGTTCATGAGCAGTTCTTC. It specifies CASSAPSGRVHEQFF.

The chain links TRBV15 to TRBJ2-1; 15 nucleotides align to TRBD2. The CDR3 contains 17 residues. CDR1 is LNHNV and CDR2 is YYDKDF in the germline V gene (reference sequence). J gave up 7 bases and V 0 bases, and 4 bases lay outside the gene matches. CDR3 protein: CATSRDPGTSGGNEQFF. The CDR3 nucleotides are TGTGCCACCAGCAGAGACCCCGGGACTAGCGGGGGGAATGAGCAGTTCTTC.

CDR3 protein: CASSQQQGAQNYGYTF. The CDR3 nucleotides read TGTGCCAGCAGCCAACAACAGGGGGCCCAGAACTATGGCTACACCTTC. The chain carries TRBV7-2 and TRBJ1-2, with 9 bases aligning to TRBD1. The CDR3 covers 16 residues. The germline CDR1 and CDR2 sequences are SGHTA and FQGNSA. Unmatched junction bases numbered 9, after V lost 5 bases and J lost 2 bases.

The CDR3 sequence is CASSEGQGRIYGYTF. The CDR3 bases are TGTGCCAGCAGCGAGGGACAGGGGCGCATCTATGGCTACACCTTC. The V gene is TRBV6-1, the J gene TRBJ1-2, with 10 bases lining up with TRBD1. This CDR3 spans 15 amino acids. V lost 6 bases and J lost 4; bases outside the gene matches: 8. CDR1 MNHNS and CDR2 SASEGT come from the germline V gene.

The chain carries TRBV28 and TRBJ1-1, with 10 bases that match TRBD1. CDR3 length: 18 amino acids. V lost 6 bases, J lost 5 bases, and 18 bases stayed unmatched. CDR1 is MDHEN and CDR2 is SYDVKM in the germline V gene. The CDR3 is CASRFSSPQRDRGTEAFF. In nucleotides, the CDR3 is TGTGCCAGCAGATTTAGTTCACCCCAACGGGACAGGGGAACTGAAGCTTTCTTT.

The V gene is TRBV2, the J gene TRBJ1-4, with 9 bases fitting TRBD1. Trimming cost V 6 bases and J 4 bases; bases outside gene matches: 15. The germline CDR1 and CDR2 sequences are SNHLY and FYNNEI. This CDR3 has 18 amino acids. This CDR3 reads CASSLSRDRAKYNEKLFF. In nucleotides, the CDR3 is TGTGCCAGCAGCCTATCCCGGGACAGGGCTAAATATAATGAAAAACTGTTTTTT. Complete variable domain (other parts from reference TRBV2 and TRBJ1-4): EPEVTQTPSHQVTQMGQEVILRCVPISNHLYFYWYRQILGQKVEFLVSFYNNEISEKSEIFDDQFSVERPDGSNFTLKIRSTKLEDSAMYFCASSLSRDRAKYNEKLFFGSGTQLSVL.

This clone appeared once. This chain joins TRBV28 and TRBJ2-3; 7 positions agree with TRBD1. Looked up from germline, CDR1 is MDHEN and CDR2 is SYDVKM. This CDR3 region has 13 residues. Losses at the gene ends were 7 bases for V and 4 bases for J; bases not matched to a gene: 5. The CDR3 nucleotides are TGTGCCAGCATCTACAGGGGTTCAGATACGCAGTATTTT. It codes for CASIYRGSDTQYF. The full variable domain, rest sourced from reference TRBV28 and TRBJ2-3, is DVKVTQSSRYLVKRTGEKVFLECVQDMDHENMFWYRQDPGLGLRLIYFSYDVKMKEKGDIPEGYSVSREKKERFSLILESASTNQTSMYLCASIYRGSDTQYFGPGTRLTVL.

This sequence joins TRBV18 and TRBJ2-1; 7 bases fit TRBD2. The CDR3 consists of 15 residues. V lost 3 bases to trimming and J lost 7 bases; unmatched junction nucleotides: 9. Germline CDR1 KGHSH, CDR2 LQKENI. The CDR3 DNA reads as TGTGCCAGCTCACCGGGCCGCGGGACTATGAATGAGCAGTTCTTC. Protein: CASSPGRGTMNEQFF.

V is TRBV5-1 and J is TRBJ2-5; tentative D call: TRBD2 (6 bases). The V and J ends lost 7 bases and 1 base respectively, with 14 bases between them. CDR1 is SGHRS and CDR2 is YFSETQ in the germline V gene. This CDR3 region has 14 residues. CDR3 amino acids: CASHLGTLQETQYF. The DNA for the CDR3 is TGCGCCAGCCACCTCGGGACTCTCCAAGAGACCCAGTACTTC.

V usage is TRBV6-4 and J usage is TRBJ2-3, with D perhaps matching TRBD1 (6 bases). V was clipped by 0 bases and J by 7 bases, with 8 bases between them. Germline V CDR1 and CDR2: MRHNA, SNTAGT. This CDR3 contains 13 residues. CDR3 bases: TGTGCCAGCAGTGACTCCAGGGGAAATACGCAGTATTTT. It translates to CASSDSRGNTQYF.

Only a few counts were recorded for this clone. This sequence joins TRBV7-9 and TRBJ1-5; weak D call: TRBD1 (5 bases). The CDR3 runs 14 residues. The ends were cut back, 1 base at V and 5 bases at J, with 9 bases in the middle. The germline V gene encodes CDR1 SEHNR and CDR2 FQNEAQ (reference sequence). CDR3 DNA sequence: TGTGCCAGCAGCTTAGGCAGGGCCGATCAGCCCCAGCATTTT. Protein sequence: CASSLGRADQPQHF.

CDR3: CASSKRGLRGEEGHTEAFF. The CDR3 nucleotides read TGTGCCAGCAGCAAACGGGGGCTTCGGGGGGAGGAAGGCCACACTGAAGCTTTCTTT. J is TRBJ1-1 and V is TRBV21-1. TRBV21-1 is a pseudogene locus. This CDR3 has 19 residues.

The chain links TRBV5-1 to TRBJ2-1; TRBD1 aligns across 10 bases. Germline values: CDR1 SGHRS, CDR2 YFSETQ. This CDR3 is 15 amino acids long. V lost 5 bases, J lost 6 bases, and 8 bases stayed unmatched. CDR3 residues: CASSYPGQGFNEQFF. The CDR3 nucleotides read TGCGCCAGCAGTTATCCGGGACAGGGGTTCAATGAGCAGTTCTTC.

The CDR3 DNA follows: TGTGCCAGCAGCTTGGAACTAGCGGGAGGTGATACGCAGTATTTT. Amino acid sequence: CASSLELAGGDTQYF. The rearrangement links TRBV5-4 to TRBJ2-3; 12 bases agree with TRBD2. Germline V gene lookup returns CDR1 SGHNT and CDR2 YYREEE (reference sequence). Trimming took 0 bases from V and 6 from J; bases not matched to a gene: 2. This CDR3 is built from 15 residues.

This clone was detected once. The chain couples TRBV28 to TRBJ1-1; TRBD1 might be the D (6 bases). CDR3 length: 15 residues. The germline V gene encodes CDR1 MDHEN and CDR2 SYDVKM. V was clipped by 4 bases and J by 11 bases, with 23 bases between them. The CDR3 loop reads CASSSPLWAGTKAFF. For the CDR3, the DNA is TGTGCCAGCAGTTCCCCCCTGTGGGCAGGGACAAAGGCTTTCTTT.

V gene TRBV4-1 combines with J gene TRBJ2-1; 7 bases align to TRBD2. The germline CDR1 and CDR2 sequences are MGHRA and YSYEKL. This CDR3 spans 16 amino acids. The junction had 9 bases not matched to a gene; V was cut back by 0 bases and J by 7 bases. CDR3 protein: CASSQEVGGPGNEQFF. CDR3 nucleotide sequence: TGCGCCAGCAGCCAAGAGGTGGGAGGGCCGGGGAATGAGCAGTTCTTC.

This chain uses TRBV14 with TRBJ1-3; no definite D call. From germline, CDR1 is SGHDN and CDR2 FVKESK. The CDR3 runs to 15 residues. V dropped 1 base and J dropped 4 bases, with 11 bases sitting between them. CDR3 nucleotide sequence: TGTGCCAGCAGCCAAGCGTCAGGATACGGAAACACCATATATTTT. Amino acid sequence: CASSQASGYGNTIYF.

Concerning this clone: At one end, the junction sequence differs from germline, possibly due to a read error. The chain has TRBV27 and TRBJ2-7; 10 bases are a match to TRBD1. In germline, CDR1 is MNHEY, CDR2 SMNVEV (reference sequence). This CDR3 spans 14 amino acids. The CDR3 reads CASSDLGDRGREVF. The CDR3 DNA is TGTGCCAGCAGCGACCTGGGGGACAGGGGTCGCGAGGTGTTC.

A few counts support this clone. The V and J genes are TRBV18 and TRBJ2-7; no firm D call. The CDR3 length is 14 residues. The ends were cut back, 4 bases at V and 2 bases at J, with 12 bases in the middle. Germline CDR1 KGHSH, CDR2 LQKENI. In nucleotides, the CDR3 is TGTGCCAGCTCACGTGTCCAGACTGCCTACGAGCAGTACTTC. Protein product: CASSRVQTAYEQYF.

This clone occurred once. The chain has TRBV5-1 and TRBJ2-5, with 8 positions matching TRBD2. This CDR3 comprises 17 residues. CDR1 and CDR2 from the germline V gene are SGHRS and YFSETQ. Trimming at V came to 0 bases and at J to 0 bases, leaving 7 bases not matched to a gene. Here the CDR3 DNA reads TGCGCCAGCAGCTTGGCCGTGGGACTAGGGAACCAAGAGACCCAGTACTTC. Translating gives CASSLAVGLGNQETQYF.

The chain has TRBV19 and TRBJ1-2, with TRBD1 identical over 8 bases. The V and J ends lost 3 bases and 2 bases, in that order; junction bases with no gene match: 14. This CDR3 has 18 residues. Germline CDR1 reads LNHDA; CDR2 reads SQIVND (reference sequence). The CDR3: CASSISARPNRGNYGYTF. For the CDR3, the DNA is TGTGCCAGTAGTATCTCAGCACGTCCTAACAGGGGGAACTATGGCTACACCTTC.

This chain uses TRBV30 with TRBJ2-5; weak D call: TRBD1 (7 bases). CDR1 and CDR2 (germline): GTSNPN, SVGIG (reference sequence). The CDR3 has 13 residues. Trimming took off 4 bases at V and 5 bases at J, with 14 bases between the two ends. For the CDR3, the DNA is TGTGCCTGGAAGCAGGGGGGTAGGGAGACCCAGTACTTC. Translating gives CAWKQGGRETQYF. Filled out from reference TRBV30 and TRBJ2-5, the complete variable domain reads SQTIHQWPATLVQPVGSPLSLECTVEGTSNPNLYWYRQAAGRGLQLLFYSVGIGQISSEVPQNLSASRPQDRQFILSSKKLLLSDSGFYLCAWKQGGRETQYFGPGTRLLVL.

The V call is TRBV2, the J call TRBJ1-5; TRBD1 might be the D (5 bases). With 3 bases removed from V and 3 bases from J, the gap between germline ends came to 15 bases. The CDR3 is made up of 16 amino acids. Looked up from germline, CDR1 is SNHLY and CDR2 is FYNNEI. The CDR3 DNA is TGTGCCAGCAGTGAGGGGGGGAGACGGGCCAATCAGCCCCAGCATTTT. This gives the protein CASSEGGRRANQPQHF.

The V gene is TRBV6-6, the J gene TRBJ1-4; D not resolved. CDR3 length: 13 residues. The V end lost 4 bases, the J end lost 4 bases, and 7 bases lay between the germline ends. CDR1 and CDR2 (germline): MNHNY, SVGAGI (reference sequence). CDR3 region: CASSWRNNEKLFF. As DNA, the CDR3 is TGTGCCAGCAGTTGGCGGAATAATGAAAAACTGTTTTTT.

This chain links TRBV13 with TRBJ2-5, with 7 positions matching TRBD1. V trimming: 10 bases; J trimming: 2 bases; junction bases outside the gene matches: 16. The CDR3 totals 16 residues. CDR1 and CDR2 from the germline V gene are PRHDT and FYEKMQ (reference sequence). The CDR3 sequence is CAKGQPSGPGQETQYF. CDR3 DNA sequence: TGTGCCAAGGGACAGCCCAGTGGTCCCGGGCAAGAGACCCAGTACTTC.

The genes are TRBV30 and TRBJ1-2, with D unresolved. Germline-derived CDR1 and CDR2 are GTSNPN and SVGIG (reference sequence). The V end lost 0 bases, the J end lost 2 bases, and 7 bases lay between the germline ends. There are 13 residues in the CDR3. CDR3 nucleotides: TGTGCCTGGAGTGTACAGTCGAACTATGGCTACACCTTC. Its protein product is CAWSVQSNYGYTF.